A selection of T cell receptor beta chains follows, all from one sample in a study of T cell responses to AZD1222 COVID-19 vaccine. Repertoires were generated with immunoSEQ multiplex PCR, while TCRdb's copy carries only in-frame clones and drops some. The profile shows about 150,000 clones, roughly 89% of them singletons. The sequenced sample was peripheral blood, obtained on day 0 of AZD1222 vaccination. These receptors all stem from an adult in good health. Each CDR3 is given with its conserved first and last residue. The D gene is left open where the match is weak. Clone size is shown for a subset of rows, as once, few, many or a class of expanded clone.

v_call: TRBV11-2; j_call: TRBJ2-7; d_call: NA; clone_size: few; cdr3_nt: TGTGCCAGCAGCTTAGATGTGCGGGGAAGGGGCGAGCAGTACTTC; cdr3_aa: CASSLDVRGRGEQYF
v_call: TRBV2; j_call: TRBJ1-4; d_call: NA; clone_size: NA; cdr3_nt: TGTGCCAGCAGTACCCGACGGTTGGGGTCTAATGAAAAACTGTTTTTT; cdr3_aa: CASSTRRLGSNEKLFF
v_call: TRBV28; j_call: TRBJ1-2; d_call: NA; clone_size: NA; cdr3_nt: TGTGCCAGCAGCCCGAGGAGGGGCGCCGGCTATGGCTACACCTTC; cdr3_aa: CASSPRRGAGYGYTF
v_call: TRBV30; j_call: TRBJ2-3; d_call: TRBD2; clone_size: NA; cdr3_nt: TGTGCCTGGAGTGAGGGACTAGCCTTCACAAATACGCAGTATTTT; cdr3_aa: CAWSEGLAFTNTQYF
v_call: TRBV27; j_call: TRBJ2-3; d_call: NA; clone_size: once; cdr3_nt: TGTGCCAGCAGTTTAAGGGTCGGGACAGATACGCAGTATTTT; cdr3_aa: CASSLRVGTDTQYF
v_call: TRBV7-2; j_call: TRBJ2-1; d_call: NA; clone_size: few; cdr3_nt: TGTGCCAGCAGCTTAGTTAGACCTTACAATGAGCAGTTCTTC; cdr3_aa: CASSLVRPYNEQFF
v_call: TRBV19; j_call: TRBJ2-1; d_call: TRBD2; clone_size: NA; cdr3_nt: TGTGCCAGTAGTATAGATCAGCCTAGCGGGGTGTACAATGAGCAGTTCTTC; cdr3_aa: CASSIDQPSGVYNEQFF
v_call: TRBV7-2; j_call: TRBJ2-1; d_call: NA; clone_size: NA; cdr3_nt: TGTGCCAGCAGCCTCGGATCTAACAATGAGCAGTTCTTC; cdr3_aa: CASSLGSNNEQFF
v_call: TRBV4-1; j_call: TRBJ2-7; d_call: TRBD2; clone_size: NA; cdr3_nt: TGCGCCAGCAGCCTGTCCCCGGGACTAGCGGGTTACGAGCAGTACTTC; cdr3_aa: CASSLSPGLAGYEQYF
v_call: TRBV10-2; j_call: TRBJ2-2; d_call: TRBD1; clone_size: NA; cdr3_nt: TGCGCCAGCAGTGAAACAGGGGGATCCGGGGAGCTGTTTTTT; cdr3_aa: CASSETGGSGELFF
v_call: TRBV4-3; j_call: TRBJ2-1; d_call: NA; clone_size: NA; cdr3_nt: TGCGCCAGCAGCCAAGATTATTCCCAGGGAAGGGACAATGAGCAGTTCTTC; cdr3_aa: CASSQDYSQGRDNEQFF
v_call: TRBV28; j_call: TRBJ2-7; d_call: TRBD2; clone_size: few; cdr3_nt: TGTGCCAGCAGTACTAGCGGGAGCTACGAGCAGTACTTC; cdr3_aa: CASSTSGSYEQYF
v_call: TRBV4-1; j_call: TRBJ1-5; d_call: TRBD1; clone_size: NA; cdr3_nt: TGCGCCAGCAGCGCACATACCGGGACAGCGGGGAGGCCCCAGCATTTT; cdr3_aa: CASSAHTGTAGRPQHF
v_call: TRBV12-3/TRBV12-4; j_call: TRBJ2-7; d_call: NA; clone_size: NA; cdr3_nt: TGTGCCAGCAGTTCCCATCCCTACGAGCAGTACTTC; cdr3_aa: CASSSHPYEQYF
v_call: TRBV5-1; j_call: TRBJ2-7; d_call: NA; clone_size: NA; cdr3_nt: TGCGCCAGCAGCTTGACCGGCTTCTACGAGCAGTACTTC; cdr3_aa: CASSLTGFYEQYF
v_call: TRBV12-3/TRBV12-4; j_call: TRBJ1-1; d_call: NA; clone_size: NA; cdr3_nt: TGTGCCAGCAGCCCTCAGGGCGGCACTGAAGCTTTCTTT; cdr3_aa: CASSPQGGTEAFF
v_call: TRBV6-2/TRBV6-3; j_call: TRBJ2-3; d_call: NA; clone_size: NA; cdr3_nt: TGTGCCAGCAGTTCAGCCCGAGTCGTCCACTCAGATACGCAGTATTTT; cdr3_aa: CASSSARVVHSDTQYF
v_call: TRBV3-1/TRBV3-2; j_call: TRBJ1-6; d_call: TRBD1; clone_size: NA; cdr3_nt: TGTGCCAGCAGCCTACAGGGGAGCTCCTATAATTCACCCCTCCACTTT; cdr3_aa: CASSLQGSSYNSPLHF
v_call: TRBV6-2/TRBV6-3; j_call: TRBJ2-7; d_call: TRBD2; clone_size: NA; cdr3_nt: TGTGCCAGCAGTTACAATCTAGCGGGAGCCTACGAGCAGTACTTC; cdr3_aa: CASSYNLAGAYEQYF
v_call: TRBV27; j_call: TRBJ2-7; d_call: TRBD1; clone_size: NA; cdr3_nt: TGTGCCAGCAGTCCACGGGACAGGTCTTCCTACGAGCAGTACTTC; cdr3_aa: CASSPRDRSSYEQYF
v_call: TRBV7-3; j_call: TRBJ2-1; d_call: TRBD1; clone_size: NA; cdr3_nt: TGTGCCAGCAGCTCCACCGACAGGGGGAATGAGCAGTTCTTC; cdr3_aa: CASSSTDRGNEQFF
v_call: TRBV2; j_call: TRBJ2-3; d_call: TRBD2; clone_size: NA; cdr3_nt: TGTGCCAGCAACTACAACAGGGTGTTCGGGTCCCGGGAGGGCGCAGATACGCAGTATTTT; cdr3_aa: CASNYNRVFGSREGADTQYF
v_call: TRBV7-9; j_call: TRBJ2-5; d_call: NA; clone_size: NA; cdr3_nt: TGTGCCAGCAGCTTAGGAGTGGAGACCCAGTACTTC; cdr3_aa: CASSLGVETQYF
v_call: TRBV28; j_call: TRBJ2-3; d_call: NA; clone_size: NA; cdr3_nt: TGTGCCAGCAGATGGAGGGGGGCGGGAGTAGGAACAGATACGCAGTATTTT; cdr3_aa: CASRWRGAGVGTDTQYF
v_call: TRBV3-1/TRBV3-2; j_call: TRBJ1-6; d_call: TRBD1; clone_size: NA; cdr3_nt: TGTGCCAGCAGCCAATCTTTTGACAGGGGAAGGATTTCCTCACCCCTCCACTTT; cdr3_aa: CASSQSFDRGRISSPLHF
v_call: TRBV29-1; j_call: TRBJ1-4; d_call: NA; clone_size: NA; cdr3_nt: TGCAGCGTCGGGATATCGCTAGCGAATAATGAAAAACTGTTTTTT; cdr3_aa: CSVGISLANNEKLFF
v_call: TRBV27; j_call: TRBJ1-6; d_call: TRBD1; clone_size: NA; cdr3_nt: TGTGCCAGCAGCGTCGGACAGGGGATTTCACCCCTCCACTTT; cdr3_aa: CASSVGQGISPLHF
v_call: TRBV7-2; j_call: TRBJ2-7; d_call: TRBD2; clone_size: NA; cdr3_nt: TGTGCCAGCAGCTTAGATCTAGCGGGAGCGTACGAGCAGTACTTC; cdr3_aa: CASSLDLAGAYEQYF
v_call: TRBV5-1; j_call: TRBJ2-7; d_call: TRBD2; clone_size: NA; cdr3_nt: TGCGCCAGCAGCTTCGGGACTAGCGGGAGTTCCTACGAGCAGTACTTC; cdr3_aa: CASSFGTSGSSYEQYF
v_call: TRBV5-6; j_call: TRBJ1-5; d_call: NA; clone_size: NA; cdr3_nt: TGTGCCAGCAGCTTCTGGCAGGGAGGCCAGCCCCAGCATTTT; cdr3_aa: CASSFWQGGQPQHF
v_call: TRBV6-2/TRBV6-3; j_call: TRBJ2-7; d_call: NA; clone_size: NA; cdr3_nt: TGTGCCAGCAGTTACAGGGGAGTCGGCTCCTACGAGCAGTACTTC; cdr3_aa: CASSYRGVGSYEQYF
v_call: TRBV6-6; j_call: TRBJ1-4; d_call: NA; clone_size: NA; cdr3_nt: TGTGCCAGCAGTTCAGACCGGAACTATAGGGACATTCGACTGTTTTTT; cdr3_aa: CASSSDRNYRDIRLFF
v_call: TRBV28; j_call: TRBJ1-4; d_call: NA; clone_size: NA; cdr3_nt: TGTGCCAGCAGTTCACCCGCGGGGGGGATGGGGGAAAAACTGTTTTTT; cdr3_aa: CASSSPAGGMGEKLFF
v_call: TRBV5-1; j_call: TRBJ1-6; d_call: NA; clone_size: NA; cdr3_nt: TGCGCCAGCAGCCGGGACATGGCTAATTCACCCCTCCACTTT; cdr3_aa: CASSRDMANSPLHF
v_call: TRBV7-8; j_call: TRBJ1-4; d_call: NA; clone_size: NA; cdr3_nt: TGTGCCAGCAGCCATGAGGGGGGGGAGAATGAAAAACTGTTTTTT; cdr3_aa: CASSHEGGENEKLFF
v_call: TRBV6-6; j_call: TRBJ1-5; d_call: NA; clone_size: NA; cdr3_nt: TGTGCCAGCAACCCGGGACGGAGCTTTTACGATCAGCCCCAGCATTTT; cdr3_aa: CASNPGRSFYDQPQHF
v_call: TRBV18; j_call: TRBJ1-2; d_call: NA; clone_size: NA; cdr3_nt: TGTGCCAGCTCACCGGGCCGGGGCTACACCTTC; cdr3_aa: CASSPGRGYTF
v_call: TRBV13; j_call: TRBJ2-2; d_call: NA; clone_size: once; cdr3_nt: TGTGCCAGCAGCTTGCGGGGGCAAGGAGTTCTGGTAGGGGAGCTGTTTTTT; cdr3_aa: CASSLRGQGVLVGELFF
v_call: TRBV4-1; j_call: TRBJ1-4; d_call: TRBD1; clone_size: NA; cdr3_nt: TGCGCCAGCAGCCAACCTGGACAGGCAACTAATGAAAAACTGTTTTTT; cdr3_aa: CASSQPGQATNEKLFF
v_call: TRBV9; j_call: TRBJ2-1; d_call: TRBD2; clone_size: NA; cdr3_nt: TGTGCCAGCAGCCCTGGACTAGCGGGCTACAATGAGCAGTTCTTC; cdr3_aa: CASSPGLAGYNEQFF
v_call: TRBV7-9; j_call: TRBJ2-2; d_call: TRBD2; clone_size: NA; cdr3_nt: TGTGCCAGCAGCTTAGCCGGGACTAGCGGGAGGGCCGGCGGCGGGGAGCTGTTTTTT; cdr3_aa: CASSLAGTSGRAGGGELFF
v_call: TRBV9; j_call: TRBJ2-1; d_call: NA; clone_size: NA; cdr3_nt: TGTGCCAGCAGCGCCGCCTCCACCGAGCAGTTCTTC; cdr3_aa: CASSAASTEQFF
v_call: TRBV2; j_call: TRBJ2-3; d_call: TRBD1; clone_size: NA; cdr3_nt: TGTGCCAGCAGTGAAAAGGGACAGGGTGGCGCAGATACGCAGTATTTT; cdr3_aa: CASSEKGQGGADTQYF
v_call: TRBV28; j_call: TRBJ2-7; d_call: TRBD2; clone_size: NA; cdr3_nt: TGTGCCAGTAGGACCGGGACTAGCGGGCTTCCTCCCTACGAGCAGTACTTC; cdr3_aa: CASRTGTSGLPPYEQYF
v_call: TRBV28; j_call: TRBJ1-2; d_call: NA; clone_size: NA; cdr3_nt: TGTGCCAGCAGCAATTCGGGACCTGCGGGGGATGGCTACACCTTC; cdr3_aa: CASSNSGPAGDGYTF
v_call: TRBV7-2; j_call: TRBJ2-1; d_call: TRBD2; clone_size: NA; cdr3_nt: TGTGCCAGCACGGCGGGAGGGCTAGATCAGTATGAGCAGTTCTTC; cdr3_aa: CASTAGGLDQYEQFF
v_call: TRBV25-1; j_call: TRBJ1-2; d_call: NA; clone_size: NA; cdr3_nt: TGTGCCAGCAGTGCCTATGGACAGCCTAACTATGGCTACACCTTC; cdr3_aa: CASSAYGQPNYGYTF
v_call: TRBV7-8; j_call: TRBJ1-1; d_call: NA; clone_size: NA; cdr3_nt: TGTGCCAGCAGCTTAGCAGGCCCCGGGGTGAGGAAATCTGAAGCTTTCTTT; cdr3_aa: CASSLAGPGVRKSEAFF
v_call: TRBV6-5; j_call: TRBJ1-1; d_call: NA; clone_size: NA; cdr3_nt: TGTGCCAGCAGTTACGGGACACCGAACACTGAAGCTTTCTTT; cdr3_aa: CASSYGTPNTEAFF
v_call: TRBV7-2; j_call: TRBJ1-2; d_call: NA; clone_size: NA; cdr3_nt: TGTGCCAGCAGCTTACAGGGGTTAAGCTATGGCTACACCTTC; cdr3_aa: CASSLQGLSYGYTF
v_call: TRBV9; j_call: TRBJ2-3; d_call: TRBD2; clone_size: NA; cdr3_nt: TGTGCCAGCAGCGTTGCGACTAGCGGGAGTACCACAGATACGCAGTATTTT; cdr3_aa: CASSVATSGSTTDTQYF